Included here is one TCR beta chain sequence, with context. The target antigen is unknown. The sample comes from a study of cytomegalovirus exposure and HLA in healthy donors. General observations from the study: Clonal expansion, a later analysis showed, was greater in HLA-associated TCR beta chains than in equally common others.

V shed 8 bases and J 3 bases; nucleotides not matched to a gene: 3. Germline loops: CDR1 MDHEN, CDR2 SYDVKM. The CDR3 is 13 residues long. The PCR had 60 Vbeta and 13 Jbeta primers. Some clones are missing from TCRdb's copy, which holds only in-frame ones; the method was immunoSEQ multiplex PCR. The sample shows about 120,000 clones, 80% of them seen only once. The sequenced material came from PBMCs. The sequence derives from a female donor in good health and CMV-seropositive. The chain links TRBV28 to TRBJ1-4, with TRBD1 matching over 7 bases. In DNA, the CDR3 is TGTGCCAGCCGGGACAGCTCTAATGAAAAACTGTTTTTT. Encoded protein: CASRDSSNEKLFF.